A selection of T cell receptor beta chains follows, all from one sample in a study of blood T cell repertoires in COVID-19. Here immunoSEQ multiplex PCR was the method, and the copy in TCRdb shows in-frame clones only, minus some. The table records around 180,000 clones, approximately 80% of them present only once. The source material was PBMCs or T cells enriched from blood (not recorded which). The receptors were sampled from a man aged 45-60 years who had recovered from COVID-19. The CDR3 runs from the conserved cysteine through the conserved F or W. A D gene is named only where the DNA matches it firmly. Clone size is stated in some rows and not others, as once, few, many or a class when expanded.

V gene: TRBV12-5; clone size: -; D gene: -; J gene: TRBJ1-4; CDR3 DNA: TGTGCTAGTGGTTTGTCGGGCGGGACTAATGAAAAACTGTTTTTT; CDR3 protein: CASGLSGGTNEKLFF
V gene: TRBV19; clone size: -; D gene: -; J gene: TRBJ1-1; CDR3 DNA: TGTGCCAGTAGCAACGGACAGCTCATGAACACTGAAGCTTTCTTT; CDR3 protein: CASSNGQLMNTEAFF
V gene: TRBV7-2; clone size: -; D gene: -; J gene: TRBJ2-2; CDR3 DNA: TGTGCCAGCAGCTCCAGGGGCAGGAGGCTGTTTTTT; CDR3 protein: CASSSRGRRLFF
V gene: TRBV5-1; clone size: few; D gene: -; J gene: TRBJ1-6; CDR3 DNA: TGCGCCAGCATGCCGGGAGGGGATAATTCACCCCTCCACTTT; CDR3 protein: CASMPGGDNSPLHF
V gene: TRBV9; clone size: -; D gene: TRBD1; J gene: TRBJ2-3; CDR3 DNA: TGTGCCAGCAGCGTGGGACAGGGGGCGTACACAGATACGCAGTATTTT; CDR3 protein: CASSVGQGAYTDTQYF
V gene: TRBV3-1/TRBV3-2; clone size: -; D gene: -; J gene: TRBJ1-3; CDR3 DNA: TGTGCCAGCAGCCAAGCCTACAGAAGCTCTGGAAACACCATATATTTT; CDR3 protein: CASSQAYRSSGNTIYF
V gene: TRBV7-2; clone size: -; D gene: -; J gene: TRBJ2-7; CDR3 DNA: TGTGCCAGCAGCTTAGCGGCGGCGAGCTCCTACGAGCAGTACTTC; CDR3 protein: CASSLAAASSYEQYF
V gene: TRBV25-1; clone size: -; D gene: -; J gene: TRBJ2-1; CDR3 DNA: TGTGCCAGCAGTGAAGACTTGGACTCCTACAATGAGCAGTTCTTC; CDR3 protein: CASSEDLDSYNEQFF
V gene: TRBV5-4; clone size: -; D gene: -; J gene: TRBJ2-5; CDR3 DNA: TGTGCCAGCAGCCAGGGACTCTCAGACCGGACCCAGTACTTC; CDR3 protein: CASSQGLSDRTQYF
V gene: TRBV7-8; clone size: -; D gene: -; J gene: TRBJ2-7; CDR3 DNA: TGTGCCAGCAGCTTCCGGCAGGCGAGCTCCTACGAGCAGTACTTC; CDR3 protein: CASSFRQASSYEQYF
V gene: TRBV7-2; clone size: once; D gene: TRBD2; J gene: TRBJ2-5; CDR3 DNA: TGTGCCAGCAGCTTAGGCGGGGGTGAGACCCAGTACTTC; CDR3 protein: CASSLGGGETQYF
V gene: TRBV2; clone size: -; D gene: -; J gene: TRBJ1-1; CDR3 DNA: TGTGCCAGCAGTGCTACAGGTCGAAACACTGAAGCTTTCTTT; CDR3 protein: CASSATGRNTEAFF
V gene: TRBV5-1; clone size: -; D gene: TRBD1; J gene: TRBJ1-1; CDR3 DNA: TGCGCCAGTAGCTTAGGAACAGGGGGAGGAACTGAAGCTTTCTTT; CDR3 protein: CASSLGTGGGTEAFF
V gene: TRBV27; clone size: -; D gene: TRBD2; J gene: TRBJ2-1; CDR3 DNA: TGTGCCAGCAGTCCAATGGGGGGGGGTAATGAGCAGTTCTTC; CDR3 protein: CASSPMGGGNEQFF
V gene: TRBV18; clone size: -; D gene: -; J gene: TRBJ1-2; CDR3 DNA: TGTGCCAGCTCACCAAAAGAGAAACCTGGCTATGGCTACACCTTC; CDR3 protein: CASSPKEKPGYGYTF
V gene: TRBV19; clone size: few; D gene: TRBD1; J gene: TRBJ1-5; CDR3 DNA: TGTGCCAGTACCACGACAGGGTATGGGCCCCAGCATTTT; CDR3 protein: CASTTTGYGPQHF
V gene: TRBV7-2; clone size: few; D gene: TRBD1; J gene: TRBJ1-2; CDR3 DNA: TGTGCCAGCAGTTCCACCGGACAGGGCTATGGCTACACCTTC; CDR3 protein: CASSSTGQGYGYTF
V gene: TRBV5-1; clone size: once; D gene: TRBD1; J gene: TRBJ2-5; CDR3 DNA: TGCGCCAGCAGCTCCGGGACAGGGGAGACCCAGTACTTC; CDR3 protein: CASSSGTGETQYF
V gene: TRBV29-1; clone size: -; D gene: -; J gene: TRBJ2-3; CDR3 DNA: TGCAGCGGGGGAGCGAGCACAGATACGCAGTATTTT; CDR3 protein: CSGGASTDTQYF
V gene: TRBV3-1/TRBV3-2; clone size: -; D gene: -; J gene: TRBJ1-5; CDR3 DNA: TGTGCCAGCAGCCATCTTGGCAATCAGCCCCAGCATTTT; CDR3 protein: CASSHLGNQPQHF
V gene: TRBV18; clone size: -; D gene: TRBD1; J gene: TRBJ1-5; CDR3 DNA: TGTGCCAGCTCCTTGGGACAGGGGAAAAGCAATCAGCCCCAGCATTTT; CDR3 protein: CASSLGQGKSNQPQHF
V gene: TRBV5-1; clone size: -; D gene: TRBD2; J gene: TRBJ2-1; CDR3 DNA: TGCGCCAGCAGCTTCTTTACGACTAGCGGGGGGGCCGCTGAGCAGTTCTTC; CDR3 protein: CASSFFTTSGGAAEQFF
V gene: TRBV5-6; clone size: -; D gene: -; J gene: TRBJ2-3; CDR3 DNA: TGTGCCAGCAGCTCTGGAGGCGGAAGCACAGATACGCAGTATTTT; CDR3 protein: CASSSGGGSTDTQYF
V gene: TRBV5-5; clone size: -; D gene: TRBD1; J gene: TRBJ1-1; CDR3 DNA: TGTGCCAGCAGCCCCACGGGACAGGGTGGGGCTTTCTTT; CDR3 protein: CASSPTGQGGAFF
V gene: TRBV9; clone size: once; D gene: -; J gene: TRBJ1-6; CDR3 DNA: TGTGCCAGCAGCGTAGGGCATTATATGTCTTCACCCCTCCACTTT; CDR3 protein: CASSVGHYMSSPLHF
V gene: TRBV12-3/TRBV12-4; clone size: -; D gene: -; J gene: TRBJ2-2; CDR3 DNA: TGTGCCAGCAGTCCGCCACCCTACGGGGAGCTGTTTTTT; CDR3 protein: CASSPPPYGELFF
V gene: TRBV7-9; clone size: -; D gene: TRBD1; J gene: TRBJ1-5; CDR3 DNA: TGTGCCAGCGGCCCAGGGACAGGGAATCAGCCCCAGCATTTT; CDR3 protein: CASGPGTGNQPQHF
V gene: TRBV6-5; clone size: -; D gene: -; J gene: TRBJ1-3; CDR3 DNA: TGTGCCAGCAACCTCGGGACTTATTCTGGAAACACCATATATTTT; CDR3 protein: CASNLGTYSGNTIYF
V gene: TRBV19; clone size: -; D gene: -; J gene: TRBJ1-4; CDR3 DNA: TGTGCCAGTAGTATGGGCAGACTAGAAAAACTGTTTTTT; CDR3 protein: CASSMGRLEKLFF
V gene: TRBV18; clone size: medium-sized; D gene: TRBD1; J gene: TRBJ1-4; CDR3 DNA: TGTGCCAGCTCGCCGGGACAGGGGAATGAAAAACTGTTTTTT; CDR3 protein: CASSPGQGNEKLFF
V gene: TRBV5-1; clone size: -; D gene: TRBD1; J gene: TRBJ1-1; CDR3 DNA: TGCGCCAGCAGCTTGACAGGGGGTACCGGTGCGAACACTGAAGCTTTCTTT; CDR3 protein: CASSLTGGTGANTEAFF
V gene: TRBV3-1/TRBV3-2; clone size: once; D gene: TRBD2; J gene: TRBJ2-3; CDR3 DNA: TGTGCCAGCAGCCTTTCGGGGGGACGCACAGATACGCAGTATTTT; CDR3 protein: CASSLSGGRTDTQYF
V gene: TRBV6-1; clone size: -; D gene: -; J gene: TRBJ1-4; CDR3 DNA: TGTGCCAGCAGTGAAGGCGGGAATTTCGCAACTAATGAAAAACTGTTTTTT; CDR3 protein: CASSEGGNFATNEKLFF
V gene: TRBV12-3/TRBV12-4; clone size: many; D gene: -; J gene: TRBJ2-3; CDR3 DNA: TGTGCCAGCAGCCCTCCCAGCACAGATACGCAGTATTTT; CDR3 protein: CASSPPSTDTQYF
V gene: TRBV6-2/TRBV6-3; clone size: few; D gene: -; J gene: TRBJ1-2; CDR3 DNA: TGTGCCAGCAGTTACTCGAGGGAGGGCAAGGACTACACCTTC; CDR3 protein: CASSYSREGKDYTF
V gene: TRBV6-5; clone size: -; D gene: TRBD1; J gene: TRBJ1-6; CDR3 DNA: TGTGCCAGCAGTCGACGGGACAGGGTAGGATCACCCCTCCACTTT; CDR3 protein: CASSRRDRVGSPLHF
V gene: TRBV28; clone size: -; D gene: TRBD1; J gene: TRBJ2-5; CDR3 DNA: TGTGCCAGCAGCCGGGACAGAGTACAAGAGACCCAGTACTTC; CDR3 protein: CASSRDRVQETQYF
V gene: TRBV19; clone size: -; D gene: TRBD1; J gene: TRBJ1-1; CDR3 DNA: TGTGCCAGTAGTGCTTCCGGGACAGGGGTCACTGAAGCTTTCTTT; CDR3 protein: CASSASGTGVTEAFF